These 17 T cell receptor beta chains originate from one sample sequenced in a study of blood T cell repertoires in COVID-19. Sequenced by immunoSEQ multiplex PCR; TCRdb stores in-frame clones only, minus some. The sample lists some 100,000 clones; roughly 80% were seen once. The specimen sequenced was peripheral blood. These receptors all come from a woman aged 55-70 years with acute or convalescent COVID-19.

In this sample, this clone turned up once. The rearrangement links TRBV2 to TRBJ1-2; D unclear. Germline values: CDR1 SNHLY, CDR2 FYNNEI. The germline V and J ends were trimmed by 0 bases and 7 bases, with 12 bases remaining between them. The CDR3 is made up of 14 amino acids. CDR3 in DNA: TGTGCCAGCAGTGAAGCATCCGGGATCGGTGGCTACACCTTC. Amino acids: CASSEASGIGGYTF. Full variable domain (outside the CDR3, taken from reference TRBV2 and TRBJ1-2): EPEVTQTPSHQVTQMGQEVILRCVPISNHLYFYWYRQILGQKVEFLVSFYNNEISEKSEIFDDQFSVERPDGSNFTLKIRSTKLEDSAMYFCASSEASGIGGYTFGSGTRLTVV.

The V call is TRBV30, the J call TRBJ2-6; 8 nucleotides match TRBD1. Germline lookup yields CDR1 GTSNPN and CDR2 SVGIG (reference sequence). V lost 3 bases, J lost 5 bases, and 6 bases stayed unmatched. The CDR3 has 15 residues. The CDR3 loop is CAWRGRGLWANVLTF. In DNA form, the CDR3 reads TGTGCCTGGAGGGGCAGGGGGCTGTGGGCCAACGTCCTGACTTTC.

This clone was recorded only once. This sequence joins TRBV5-1 and TRBJ1-2; D remains unclear. The germline V gene has CDR1 SGHRS and CDR2 YFSETQ. This CDR3 comprises 13 residues. The V end was cut by 4 bases, the J end by 4 bases, with 11 bases between. The CDR3 sequence: CASSPEESYGYTF. The CDR3 DNA is TGCGCCAGCAGCCCTGAGGAGAGCTATGGCTACACCTTC.

V usage is TRBV6-5 and J usage is TRBJ2-1, with 7 positions matching TRBD2. The CDR3 consists of 11 residues. Germline V gene sequence: CDR1 MNHEY, CDR2 SVGAGI. With 11 bases clipped from V and 6 bases from J, the junction kept 4 bases outside the gene matches. The DNA of the CDR3 is TGTGCCGGGGGGGGATTCAATGAGCAGTTCTTC. Translating it yields CAGGGFNEQFF.

As DNA, the CDR3 is TGCGCCAGCAGCTTGGGACAGGGGGCGCGGGAGACCCAGTACTTC. Translation: CASSLGQGARETQYF. The chain joins TRBV5-1 to TRBJ2-5; 10 nucleotides match TRBD1. Per the germline V gene, CDR1 is SGHRS and CDR2 is YFSETQ. Trimming at V came to 0 bases and at J to 5 bases, leaving 4 bases not matched to a gene. The CDR3 is made up of 15 amino acids.

This clone was seen only a few times. The V and J genes are TRBV20-1 and TRBJ2-6, with D unresolved. Looked up from germline, CDR1 is DFQATT and CDR2 is SNEGSKA (reference sequence). The CDR3 is made up of 14 amino acids. Trimming cost V 4 bases and J 1 base, with 8 bases left between them. CDR3 DNA: TGCAGTGCTAATGACCAGTCTGGGGCCAACGTCCTGACTTTC. It is translated as CSANDQSGANVLTF.

The chain recombines TRBV7-2 with TRBJ2-2; tentatively, D is TRBD2 (5 bases). The CDR3 totals 13 residues. V dropped 7 bases and J dropped 3 bases, with 9 bases sitting between them. The germline CDR1 and CDR2 sequences are SGHTA and FQGNSA. CDR3 sequence: CASIASHTGELFF. DNA for the CDR3: TGTGCCAGCATAGCGTCACACACCGGGGAGCTGTTTTTT. The full variable domain, in which reference TRBV7-2 and TRBJ2-2 provide the parts outside the CDR3, is GAGVSQSPSNKVTEKGKDVELRCDPISGHTALYWYRQSLGQGLEFLIYFQGNSAPDKSGLPSDRFSAERTGGSVSTLTIQRTQQEDSAVYLCASIASHTGELFFGEGSRLTVL.

The genes are TRBV11-2 and TRBJ2-1; 14 nucleotides line up with TRBD2. Trimming took 5 bases from V and 8 from J; bases not matched to a gene: 5. Per germline, CDR1 SGHAT and CDR2 FQNNGV. This CDR3 is built from 15 residues. CDR3 sequence (DNA): TGTGCCAGCAGCACCGGGACTAGCGGGGGAGATGAGCAGTTCTTC. Protein sequence: CASSTGTSGGDEQFF.

The V and J genes are TRBV6-1 and TRBJ1-2; TRBD1 is a possible D gene (6 bases). Germline-derived CDR1 and CDR2 are MNHNS and SASEGT. V lost 2 bases, J lost 8 bases, and 15 bases lay in between. The CDR3 is made up of 14 amino acids. Here the CDR3 DNA reads TGTGCCAGCAGTGAACCAGGGGCGGGGGACGGCTACACCTTC. It specifies CASSEPGAGDGYTF.

This chain uses TRBV28 with TRBJ1-2; no firm D call. CDR1 and CDR2 from the germline V gene are MDHEN and SYDVKM. V lost 5 bases and J lost 8, with 18 bases in between. The CDR3 spans 14 residues. CDR3 residues: CASSQTPGFQGYTF. The DNA for the CDR3 is TGTGCCAGCAGTCAAACACCGGGTTTTCAAGGCTACACCTTC.

The V call is TRBV28, the J call TRBJ2-7, with TRBD1 identical over 9 bases. The CDR3 has 13 residues. Unmatched junction bases numbered 5, after V lost 7 bases and J lost 4 bases. Germline CDR1 MDHEN, CDR2 SYDVKM. This CDR3 reads CASTPGQGYEQYF. The CDR3 coding sequence is TGTGCCAGCACCCCGGGACAGGGTTACGAGCAGTACTTC. Supplemented by reference TRBV28 and TRBJ2-7, the full variable domain reads DVKVTQSSRYLVKRTGEKVFLECVQDMDHENMFWYRQDPGLGLRLIYFSYDVKMKEKGDIPEGYSVSREKKERFSLILESASTNQTSMYLCASTPGQGYEQYFGPGTRLTVT.

The genes are TRBV28 and TRBJ2-7; 10 bases match TRBD2. In germline, CDR1 is MDHEN, CDR2 SYDVKM. The CDR3 has 15 amino acids. The V gene end was trimmed by 7 bases and the J gene end by 3 bases; junction bases not matched to a gene: 9. The CDR3 sequence is CASTSPAGGIYEQYF. In DNA, the CDR3 is TGTGCCAGCACCTCCCCAGCGGGAGGGATCTACGAGCAGTACTTC.

This clone was picked up one time. This chain links TRBV7-9 with TRBJ1-4; 8 bases line up with TRBD1. From germline, CDR1 is SEHNR and CDR2 FQNEAQ (reference sequence). The CDR3 covers 14 residues. J gave up 8 bases and V 5 bases, and 7 bases lay outside the gene matches. Here the CDR3 reads CASSADRVKEKLFF. CDR3 in DNA: TGTGCCAGCAGCGCGGACAGGGTCAAGGAAAAACTGTTTTTT.

The chain carries TRBV28 and TRBJ1-4, with D perhaps TRBD1 (5 bases). The CDR3 consists of 14 residues. V was clipped by 1 base and J by 8 bases, with 11 bases between them. Germline loops: CDR1 MDHEN, CDR2 SYDVKM. CDR3 bases: TGTGCCAGCAGTTTATCAGGGTCAGGGGAAAAACTGTTTTTT. Its translation is CASSLSGSGEKLFF. The full variable domain, with the rest looked up from reference TRBV28 and TRBJ1-4, is DVKVTQSSRYLVKRTGEKVFLECVQDMDHENMFWYRQDPGLGLRLIYFSYDVKMKEKGDIPEGYSVSREKKERFSLILESASTNQTSMYLCASSLSGSGEKLFFGSGTQLSVL.

The V call is TRBV9, the J call TRBJ1-3; D is unclear. Looked up from germline, CDR1 is SGDLS and CDR2 is YYNGEE. Between the trimmed V and J ends, which lost 0 bases and 0 bases, there was a span of 13 bases. The CDR3 runs to 17 residues. The CDR3 reads CASSVEVAGLSGNTIYF. Here the CDR3 DNA reads TGTGCCAGCAGCGTAGAAGTGGCAGGTCTCTCTGGAAACACCATATATTTT. The full variable domain, in which reference TRBV9 and TRBJ1-3 provide the parts outside the CDR3, is DSGVTQTPKHLITATGQRVTLRCSPRSGDLSVYWYQQSLDQGLQFLIQYYNGEERAKGNILERFSAQQFPDLHSELNLSSLELGDSALYFCASSVEVAGLSGNTIYFGEGSWLTVV.

In its sample, this clone was seen a few times. The CDR3 loop reads CASSSGGLYEQYF. The CDR3 region has the DNA TGTGCCAGCAGCTCCGGGGGGCTCTACGAGCAGTACTTC. V is TRBV5-4 and J is TRBJ2-7; D perhaps matches TRBD2 (7 bases). The CDR3 covers 13 residues. The germline gives CDR1 SGHNT, CDR2 YYREEE (reference sequence). The V end was cut by 3 bases, the J end by 3 bases, with 10 bases between.

V usage is TRBV7-2 and J usage is TRBJ2-6; 10 bases map to TRBD2. This CDR3 contains 17 residues. J was trimmed by 0 bases and V by 4 bases; bases with no gene match: 3. The germline gives CDR1 SGHTA, CDR2 FQGNSA. The CDR3 nucleotides are TGTGCCAGCAGCTCCCAGCGGGAGGGCTCTGGGGCCAACGTCCTGACTTTC. Translation gives CASSSQREGSGANVLTF.